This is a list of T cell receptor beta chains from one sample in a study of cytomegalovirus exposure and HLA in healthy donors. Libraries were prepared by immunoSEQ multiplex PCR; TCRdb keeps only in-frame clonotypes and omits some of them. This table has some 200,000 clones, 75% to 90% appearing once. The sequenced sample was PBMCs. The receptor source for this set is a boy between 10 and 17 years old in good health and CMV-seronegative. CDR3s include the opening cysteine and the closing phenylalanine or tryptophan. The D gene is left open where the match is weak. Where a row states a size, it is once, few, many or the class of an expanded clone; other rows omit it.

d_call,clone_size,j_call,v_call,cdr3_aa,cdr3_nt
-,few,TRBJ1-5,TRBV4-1,CASSPGGGSNQPQHF,TGCGCCAGCAGCCCCGGTGGAGGAAGCAATCAGCCCCAGCATTTT
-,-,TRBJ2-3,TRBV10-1,CASSESLSTDTQYF,TGCGCCAGCAGTGAGTCGTTAAGCACAGATACGCAGTATTTT
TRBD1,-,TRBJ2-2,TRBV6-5,CASSSGTGGLGELFF,TGTGCCAGCAGTTCCGGGACAGGGGGCTTAGGGGAGCTGTTTTTT
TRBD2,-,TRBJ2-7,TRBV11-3,CASSPYSGRVYEQYF,TGTGCCAGCAGCCCTTATAGCGGGAGAGTCTACGAGCAGTACTTC
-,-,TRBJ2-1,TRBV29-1,CSVDHTSSYNEQFF,TGCAGCGTTGACCATACTAGCTCCTACAATGAGCAGTTCTTC
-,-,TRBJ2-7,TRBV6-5,CASSYRGLTYEQYF,TGTGCCAGCAGTTACCGCGGACTTACCTACGAGCAGTACTTC
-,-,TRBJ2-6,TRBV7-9,CASGGMLIGFGANVLTF,TGTGCCAGCGGAGGGATGCTTATAGGTTTTGGGGCCAACGTCCTGACTTTC
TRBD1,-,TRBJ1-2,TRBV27,CASLRTGGNYGYTF,TGTGCCAGCCTTAGGACAGGGGGGAACTATGGCTACACCTTC
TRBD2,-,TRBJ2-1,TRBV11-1,CASSSGLAGGEQFF,TGTGCCAGCAGCTCGGGACTAGCGGGAGGTGAGCAGTTCTTC
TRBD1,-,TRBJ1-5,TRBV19,CASSIGLGQQNQPQHF,TGTGCCAGTAGTATAGGCCTGGGACAGCAAAATCAGCCCCAGCATTTT
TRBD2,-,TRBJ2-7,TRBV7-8,CASSLGVAGGPHEQYF,TGTGCCAGCAGCTTAGGTGTCGCGGGAGGGCCCCACGAGCAGTACTTC
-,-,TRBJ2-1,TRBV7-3,CASSSTGTADEQFF,TGTGCCAGCAGCTCTACAGGTACCGCTGATGAGCAGTTCTTC
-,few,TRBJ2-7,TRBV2,CASSEEPYEQYF,TGTGCCAGCAGTGAAGAGCCCTACGAGCAGTACTTC
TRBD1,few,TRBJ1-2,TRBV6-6,CASSRVGTGHNYGYTF,TGTGCCAGTTCTCGAGTCGGGACAGGCCATAACTATGGCTACACCTTC
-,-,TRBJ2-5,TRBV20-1,CSFLGRETQYF,TGCAGCTTTCTAGGAAGGGAGACCCAGTACTTC
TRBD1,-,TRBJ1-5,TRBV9,CASSGQGRQPQHF,TGTGCCAGCAGCGGACAGGGTCGTCAGCCCCAGCATTTT
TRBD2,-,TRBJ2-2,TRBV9,CASSVATNSGRTTGELFF,TGTGCCAGCAGCGTAGCTACGAATAGCGGGAGAACGACCGGGGAGCTGTTTTTT
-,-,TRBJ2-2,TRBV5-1,CASGYRANTGELFF,TGCGCCAGCGGCTACAGAGCGAACACCGGGGAGCTGTTTTTT
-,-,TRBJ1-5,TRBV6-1,CASSEASADQPQHF,TGTGCCAGCAGTGAAGCGTCCGCGGATCAGCCCCAGCATTTT
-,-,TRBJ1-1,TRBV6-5,CASSYSTTAGRTEAFF,TGTGCCAGCAGTTACTCGACTACGGCAGGGAGGACTGAAGCTTTCTTT
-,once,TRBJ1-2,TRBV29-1,CSVVDSGQAYGYTF,TGCAGCGTTGTGGATAGTGGGCAGGCCTATGGCTACACCTTC
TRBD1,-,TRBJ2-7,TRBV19,CASSFGQGISYEQYF,TGTGCCAGTAGCTTCGGACAGGGGATCTCCTACGAGCAGTACTTC
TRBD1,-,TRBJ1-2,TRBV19,CASSARGRNGYTF,TGTGCCAGTAGTGCAAGGGGGCGTAACGGCTACACCTTC
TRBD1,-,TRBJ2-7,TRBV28,CASSPVGTGAEEQYF,TGTGCCAGCAGTCCAGTCGGGACAGGTGCTGAGGAGCAGTACTTC
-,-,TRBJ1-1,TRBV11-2,CASSLDRLNTEAFF,TGTGCCAGCAGCTTAGACAGATTGAACACTGAAGCTTTCTTT
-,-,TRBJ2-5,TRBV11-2,CASSPFLGGTKRTQYF,TGTGCCAGCAGCCCTTTCTTGGGGGGTACCAAGAGAACCCAGTACTTC
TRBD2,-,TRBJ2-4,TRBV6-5,CASKASGGALNIQYF,TGTGCCAGCAAGGCTAGCGGGGGGGCTTTAAACATTCAGTACTTC
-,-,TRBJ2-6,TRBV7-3,CASSTQTSGANVLTF,TGTGCCAGCAGCACACAGACCTCTGGGGCCAACGTCCTGACTTTC
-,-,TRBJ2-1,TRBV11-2,CASSLDQGVIVGGNEQFF,TGTGCCAGCAGCTTAGACCAGGGGGTTATCGTTGGGGGGAATGAGCAGTTCTTC